This TCR beta chain appears in the sequencing data of a study of neoadjuvant nivolumab and ipilimumab in lung cancer. Study-level information: Patients got nivolumab 3 mg/kg on days 1, 15 and 29; combination added ipilimumab 1 mg/kg day 1.

The count of this clone is one. Its target is unknown. V trimming: 3 bases; J trimming: 2 bases; junction bases outside the gene matches: 3. The CDR3 totals 15 residues. Germline CDR1 and CDR2: SGHTA and FQGNSA. Sequencing used immunoSEQ multiplex PCR; TCRdb keeps in-frame clones, though not all of them. The sample holds 25,000 to 30,000 clones, 83% seen once. Whole-study findings and limits: Higher pretherapy blood TCR richness went with higher resected-tumor richness. Only a single major-pathologic-response sample was available for clonality analysis.

The clonotype originates from an adult with non-small cell lung cancer. This chain joins TRBV7-2 and TRBJ2-1; 8 bases are shared with TRBD2. The sequencing here drew on tumor tissue, taken after neoadjuvant nivolumab, alone or with ipilimumab, at or shortly before surgery. The chain's CDR3 is CASSFSGTPYNEQFF. The DNA of the CDR3 is TGTGCCAGCAGCTTTAGCGGGACCCCCTACAATGAGCAGTTCTTC.